The sequence of this TCR beta chain was determined in a study of cytomegalovirus exposure and HLA in healthy donors. General study points: Reports indicated that the classifier achieved high specificity and sensitivity in diagnosing cytomegalovirus status.

As for this clone: The target antigen is unknown.

Per germline, CDR1 GTSNPN and CDR2 SVGIG (reference sequence). CDR3 length: 15 residues. The V and J ends lost 5 bases and 6 bases, in that order; junction bases with no gene match: 15. Primers for the PCR totalled 60 Vbeta and 13 Jbeta. Repertoires were generated with immunoSEQ multiplex PCR, while TCRdb's copy carries only in-frame clones and drops some. The data show under 70,000 clones, roughly two thirds seen once. The source is a woman aged 25-40 years in good health and CMV-seronegative. The sample comprised PBMCs. The V call is TRBV30, the J call TRBJ1-2, with TRBD1 identical over 7 bases. The CDR3 loop is CAWGTDQGEKDGYTF. CDR3 DNA: TGTGCCTGGGGGACAGACCAAGGGGAGAAAGATGGCTACACCTTC.